The present T cell receptor (beta chain) was sequenced within a study of cytomegalovirus exposure and HLA in healthy donors. Findings and caveats of the study: Confirmation in vitro established that three CMV-associated chains were specific for CMV antigens. Compared with the roughly 700-donor mean, an Asian-associated ancestry cluster reportedly had fewer N-insertions, according to a later analysis.

Use of 60 Vbeta and 13 Jbeta primers characterized the PCR. Sequencing used immunoSEQ multiplex PCR; TCRdb keeps in-frame clones, though not all of them. The table shows 130,000 or so clones, with roughly 75% occurring only once. Notes on this clone: Its antigen is undetermined.

CDR3 size: 16 residues. J gave up 7 bases and V 5 bases, and 13 bases lay outside the gene matches. The germline V gene encodes CDR1 SGHVS and CDR2 FQNEAQ. Each of the donors was a healthy bone marrow donor. Input material: PBMCs. The TCR sequence derives from a man aged 35-49 years in good health and CMV-seronegative. The V gene is TRBV7-8, the J gene TRBJ1-1; TRBD1 matches at 10 bases. CDR3 loop: CASSQTGQGKRVEAFF. CDR3 nucleotides: TGTGCCAGCAGCCAAACGGGACAGGGGAAGAGGGTTGAAGCTTTCTTT.